This T cell receptor (beta chain) was profiled in a study of blood T cell repertoires in COVID-19. On the study more broadly: Italy, Spain and the United States were the sources of the convalescent and acute COVID-19 samples. Sources were T cells, B-cell-depleted T cells, or PBMCs; the material itself was cDNA or gDNA.

The CDR3 extends over 15 amino acids. Germline assignment: CDR1 SGHTA and CDR2 FQGTGA. V was trimmed by 5 bases and J by 0 bases, leaving 14 bases between them. Methods used by the authors: Reference gene primer amplification in the assay estimated nucleated cell counts. This table comes from immunoSEQ multiplex PCR, and its TCRdb copy is limited to in-frame clones, with some not included. V, J and clone size are those of that table, while D and trimming were read from the DNA. This table has about 420,000 clones, 80% to 90% appearing once. Followed over time, Seattle patients had been enrolled while infection was active.

Material: peripheral blood. This TCR was sampled from a man younger than 35 with COVID-19, enrolled during active disease. V usage is TRBV7-3 and J usage is TRBJ2-7, with D maybe TRBD2 (6 bases). In DNA, the CDR3 is TGTGCCAGCAGCGCCCAGTTCGGGAGCTCCTACGAGCAGTACTTC. Translating it yields CASSAQFGSSYEQYF.